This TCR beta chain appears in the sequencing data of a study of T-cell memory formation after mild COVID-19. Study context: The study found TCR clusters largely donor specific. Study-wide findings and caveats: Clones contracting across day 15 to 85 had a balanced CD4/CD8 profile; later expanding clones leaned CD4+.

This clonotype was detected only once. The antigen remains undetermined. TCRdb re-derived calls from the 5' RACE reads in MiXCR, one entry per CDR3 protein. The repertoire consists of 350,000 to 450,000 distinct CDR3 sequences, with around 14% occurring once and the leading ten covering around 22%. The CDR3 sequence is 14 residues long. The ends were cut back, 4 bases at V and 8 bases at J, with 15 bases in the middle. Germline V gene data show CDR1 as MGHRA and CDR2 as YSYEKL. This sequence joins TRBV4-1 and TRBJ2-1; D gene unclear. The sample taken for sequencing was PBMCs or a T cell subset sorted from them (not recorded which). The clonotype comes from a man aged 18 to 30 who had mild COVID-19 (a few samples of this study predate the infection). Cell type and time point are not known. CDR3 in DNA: TGCGCCAGCAGCCCCCTCCCGACGGGCGATGAGCAGTTCTTC. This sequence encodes CASSPLPTGDEQFF.